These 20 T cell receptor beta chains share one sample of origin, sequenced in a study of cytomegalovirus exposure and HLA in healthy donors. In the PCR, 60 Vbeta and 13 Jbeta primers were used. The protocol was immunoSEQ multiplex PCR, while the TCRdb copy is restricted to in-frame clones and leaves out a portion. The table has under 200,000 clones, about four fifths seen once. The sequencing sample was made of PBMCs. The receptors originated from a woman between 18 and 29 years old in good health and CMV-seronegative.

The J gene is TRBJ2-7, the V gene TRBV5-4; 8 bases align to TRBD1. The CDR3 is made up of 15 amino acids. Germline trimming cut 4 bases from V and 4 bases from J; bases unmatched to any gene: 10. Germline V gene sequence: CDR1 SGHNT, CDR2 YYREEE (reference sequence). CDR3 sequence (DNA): TGTGCCAGCAGCCCCGATTCTCAGGGGGCGTACGAGCAGTACTTC. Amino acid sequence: CASSPDSQGAYEQYF. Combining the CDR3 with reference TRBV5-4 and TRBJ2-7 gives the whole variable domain ETGVTQSPTHLIKTRGQQVTLRCSSQSGHNTVSWYQQALGQGPQFIFQYYREEENGRGNFPPRFSGLQFPNYSSELNVNALELDDSALYLCASSPDSQGAYEQYFGPGTRLTVT.

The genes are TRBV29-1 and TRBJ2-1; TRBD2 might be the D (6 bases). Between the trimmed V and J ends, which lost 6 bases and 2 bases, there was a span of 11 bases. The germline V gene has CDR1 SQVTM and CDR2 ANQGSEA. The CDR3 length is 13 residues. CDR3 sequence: CSVTGTPYNEQFF. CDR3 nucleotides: TGCAGCGTGACCGGGACTCCCTACAATGAGCAGTTCTTC.

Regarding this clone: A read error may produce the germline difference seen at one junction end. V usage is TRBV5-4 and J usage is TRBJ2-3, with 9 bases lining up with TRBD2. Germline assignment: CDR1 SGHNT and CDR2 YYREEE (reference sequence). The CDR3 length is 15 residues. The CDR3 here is CVSSLIAGDADTQYF. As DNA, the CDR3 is TGTGTCAGCAGCTTGATAGCGGGAGACGCGGATACGCAGTATTTT.

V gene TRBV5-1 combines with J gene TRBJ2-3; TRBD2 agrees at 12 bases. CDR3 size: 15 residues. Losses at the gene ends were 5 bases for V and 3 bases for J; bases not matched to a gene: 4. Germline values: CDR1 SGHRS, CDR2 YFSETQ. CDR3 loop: CASRTGTSGTDTQYF. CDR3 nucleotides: TGCGCCAGCAGGACCGGGACTAGCGGGACAGATACGCAGTATTTT.

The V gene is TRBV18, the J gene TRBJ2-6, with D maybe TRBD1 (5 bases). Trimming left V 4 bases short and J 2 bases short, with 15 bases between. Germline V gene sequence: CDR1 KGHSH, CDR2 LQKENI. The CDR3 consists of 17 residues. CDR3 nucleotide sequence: TGTGCCAGCTCACGGGCACAGGAGTTGGCTGGGGCCAACGTCCTGACTTTC. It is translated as CASSRAQELAGANVLTF.

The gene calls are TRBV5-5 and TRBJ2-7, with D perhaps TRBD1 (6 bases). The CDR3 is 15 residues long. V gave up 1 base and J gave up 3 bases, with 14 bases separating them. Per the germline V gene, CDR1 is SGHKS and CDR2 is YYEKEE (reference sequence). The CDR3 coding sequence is TGTGCCAGCAGCTTGATCAGGACAGCGATCTACGAGCAGTACGTC. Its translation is CASSLIRTAIYEQYV.

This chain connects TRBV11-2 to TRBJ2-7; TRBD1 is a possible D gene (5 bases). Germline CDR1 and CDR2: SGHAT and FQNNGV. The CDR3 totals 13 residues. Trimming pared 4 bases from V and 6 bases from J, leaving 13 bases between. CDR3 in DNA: TGTGCCAGCAGCTACCTGGGGCTTGCCGAGCAGTACGTC. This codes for CASSYLGLAEQYV.

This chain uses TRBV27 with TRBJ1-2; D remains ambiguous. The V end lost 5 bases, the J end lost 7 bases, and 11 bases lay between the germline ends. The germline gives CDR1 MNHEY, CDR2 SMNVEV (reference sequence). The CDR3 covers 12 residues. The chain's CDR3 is CASSPGGCGYTF. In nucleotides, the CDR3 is TGTGCCAGCAGTCCTGGCGGCTGTGGCTACACCTTC.

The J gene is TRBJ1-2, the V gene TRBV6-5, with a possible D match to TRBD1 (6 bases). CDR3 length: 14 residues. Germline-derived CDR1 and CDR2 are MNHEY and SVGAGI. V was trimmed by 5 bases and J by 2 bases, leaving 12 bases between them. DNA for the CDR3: TGTGCCAGCAGTGCAACAGGGACGAACTATGGCTACACCTTC. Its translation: CASSATGTNYGYTF.

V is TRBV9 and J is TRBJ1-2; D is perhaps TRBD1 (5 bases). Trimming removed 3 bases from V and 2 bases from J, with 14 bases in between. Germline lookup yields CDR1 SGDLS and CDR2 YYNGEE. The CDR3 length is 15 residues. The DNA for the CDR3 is TGTGCCAGCAGCGAGGACCCGGACACCAACTATGGCTACACCTTC. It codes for CASSEDPDTNYGYTF. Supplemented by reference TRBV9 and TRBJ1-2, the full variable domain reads DSGVTQTPKHLITATGQRVTLRCSPRSGDLSVYWYQQSLDQGLQFLIQYYNGEERAKGNILERFSAQQFPDLHSELNLSSLELGDSALYFCASSEDPDTNYGYTFGSGTRLTVV.

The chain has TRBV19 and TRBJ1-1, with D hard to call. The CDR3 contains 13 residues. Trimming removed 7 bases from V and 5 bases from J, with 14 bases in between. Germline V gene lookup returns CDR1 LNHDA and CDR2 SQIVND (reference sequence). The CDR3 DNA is TGTGCCAGTACCTGGGCCCGTGAGACTGAAGCTTTCTTT. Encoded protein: CASTWARETEAFF. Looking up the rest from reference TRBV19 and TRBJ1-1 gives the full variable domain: DGGITQSPKYLFRKEGQNVTLSCEQNLNHDAMYWYRQDPGQGLRLIYYSQIVNDFQKGDIAEGYSVSREKKESFPLTVTSAQKNPTAFYLCASTWARETEAFFGQGTRLTVV.

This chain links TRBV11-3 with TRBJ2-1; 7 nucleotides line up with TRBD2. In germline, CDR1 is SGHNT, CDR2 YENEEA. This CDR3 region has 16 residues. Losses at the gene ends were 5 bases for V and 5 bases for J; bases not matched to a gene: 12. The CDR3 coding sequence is TGTGCCAGCAGCCCACGAACCGGGACTACCGACAATGAGCAGTTCTTC. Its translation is CASSPRTGTTDNEQFF.

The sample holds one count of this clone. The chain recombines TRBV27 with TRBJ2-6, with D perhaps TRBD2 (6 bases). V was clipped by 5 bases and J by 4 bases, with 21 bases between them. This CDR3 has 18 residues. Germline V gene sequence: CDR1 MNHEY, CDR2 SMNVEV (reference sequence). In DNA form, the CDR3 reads TGTGCCAGCAGTCCGCTGGGACTGAAGGTGGGGGGGGCCAACGTCCTGACTTTC. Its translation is CASSPLGLKVGGANVLTF. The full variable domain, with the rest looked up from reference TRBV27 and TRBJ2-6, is EAQVTQNPRYLITVTGKKLTVTCSQNMNHEYMSWYRQDPGLGLRQIYYSMNVEVTDKGDVPEGYKVSRKEKRNFPLILESPSPNQTSLYFCASSPLGLKVGGANVLTFGAGSRLTVL.

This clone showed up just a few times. The chain's CDR3 is CASSQDLDLGRSNPYPYEQYF. CDR3 coding DNA: TGCGCCAGCAGCCAAGATCTGGATTTGGGCCGTTCTAATCCTTACCCCTACGAGCAGTACTTC. This chain joins TRBV4-3 and TRBJ2-7; the D is unclear. Trimming shortened V by 0 bases and J by 2 bases, and 29 bases separated the two germline ends. Germline V CDR1 and CDR2: LGHNA, YSLEER. The CDR3 is made up of 21 amino acids.

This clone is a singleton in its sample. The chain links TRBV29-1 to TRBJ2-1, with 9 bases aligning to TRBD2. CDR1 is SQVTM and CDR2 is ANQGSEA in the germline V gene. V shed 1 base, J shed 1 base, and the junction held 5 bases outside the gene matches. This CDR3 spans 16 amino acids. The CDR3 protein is CSVEALRGGSYNEQFF. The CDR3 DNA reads TGCAGCGTTGAAGCGTTGCGGGGGGGTTCCTACAATGAGCAGTTCTTC.

CDR3 in amino acids: CASRQQATYGYTF. DNA for the CDR3: TGTGCCAGCAGACAACAGGCGACCTATGGCTACACCTTC. The rearrangement links TRBV27 to TRBJ1-2; D possibly corresponds to TRBD1 (5 bases). This CDR3 region has 13 residues. V lost 6 bases and J lost 4, with 12 bases in between. CDR1 is MNHEY and CDR2 is SMNVEV in the germline V gene (reference sequence).

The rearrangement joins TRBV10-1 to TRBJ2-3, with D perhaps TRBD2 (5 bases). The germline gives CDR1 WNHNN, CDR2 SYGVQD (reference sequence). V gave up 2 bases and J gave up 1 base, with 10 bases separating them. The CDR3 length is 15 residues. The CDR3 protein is CASSETARGTDTQYF. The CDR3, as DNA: TGCGCCAGCAGTGAGACCGCGAGGGGCACAGATACGCAGTATTTT.

The CDR3 region has the DNA TGCGCCAGCAGCTTGTACCTCGGCACCGGGGAGCTGTTTTTT. Its protein product is CASSLYLGTGELFF. The chain joins TRBV5-1 to TRBJ2-2; D gene unclear. Between the trimmed V and J ends, which lost 1 base and 4 bases, there was a span of 8 bases. This CDR3 contains 14 residues. Germline CDR1 and CDR2: SGHRS and YFSETQ.

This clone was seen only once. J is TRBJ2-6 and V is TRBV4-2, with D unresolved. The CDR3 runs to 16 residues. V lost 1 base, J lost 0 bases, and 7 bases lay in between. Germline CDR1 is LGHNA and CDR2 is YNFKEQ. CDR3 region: CASSQGKSSGANVLTF. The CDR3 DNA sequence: TGTGCCAGCAGCCAAGGAAAGAGCTCTGGGGCCAACGTCCTGACTTTC.

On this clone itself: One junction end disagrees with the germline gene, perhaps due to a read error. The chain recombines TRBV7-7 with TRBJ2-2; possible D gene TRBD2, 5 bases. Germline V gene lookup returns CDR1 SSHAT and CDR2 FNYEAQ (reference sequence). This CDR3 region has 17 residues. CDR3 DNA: TGTGCTAGCAGCTTAGCGCTTGCGAGCGTCAACACCGGGGAGCTGTTTTTT. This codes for CASSLALASVNTGELFF.